This is a list of T cell receptor beta chains from one sample in a study of naive and memory T cell subsets. Via MiXCR, TCRdb re-called the 5' RACE reads, giving one row per CDR3 protein. There are more than 45,000 distinct CDR3 sequences in the sample; 4.7% occur only once, and approximately 0.84% lies in the top ten. The receptors were sampled from a female donor in good health. Each CDR3 is given with its conserved first and last residue. A D gene is named only where the DNA matches it firmly. The size entry is marked missing in some rows and otherwise reads once, few, many or a size class.

V	size	J	D	DNA	CDR3
TRBV20-1	many	TRBJ2-1	TRBD2	TGCAGTGCTAGAGATCTAGCGGGAGGGTACAATGAGCAGTTCTTC	CSARDLAGGYNEQFF
TRBV29-1	many	TRBJ2-7	TRBD2	TGCAGCGTTGGGGCTGGGAGCGGGAGAGACGAGCAGTACTTC	CSVGAGSGRDEQYF
TRBV5-1	many	TRBJ1-1	.	TGCGCCAGCAGCAGAAAGACAGGATCGGCCACTGAAGCTTTCTTT	CASSRKTGSATEAFF
TRBV4-3	.	TRBJ2-2	.	TGCGCCAGCAGCCAAGAAGTACTCCGGGAGCTGTTTTTT	CASSQEVLRELFF
TRBV20-1	many	TRBJ2-3	.	TGCAGTGCTAGAGATGGCCGCGGAGGGGGAGATACGCAGTATTTT	CSARDGRGGGDTQYF
TRBV27	few	TRBJ2-5	.	TGTGCCAGCAGTTTATTCGGGTTACGGGAAGAGACCCAGTACTTC	CASSLFGLREETQYF
TRBV12-3/TRBV12-4	many	TRBJ2-1	TRBD1	TGTGCCAGCAGTCTGACAGGGCCTAACAATGAGCAGTTCTTC	CASSLTGPNNEQFF
TRBV12-3/TRBV12-4	many	TRBJ2-7	TRBD2	TGTGCCAGCAGCGAGTGGACTAGCGGTCGCCAGTACTTC	CASSEWTSGRQYF
TRBV7-9	many	TRBJ1-1	.	TGTGCCAGCAGCGTAGAGGACACTGAAGCTTTCTTT	CASSVEDTEAFF
TRBV4-1	many	TRBJ1-1	TRBD1	TGCGCCAGCAGCCAACAAGACAGGGCATTCAGAACTGAAGCTTTCTTT	CASSQQDRAFRTEAFF
TRBV15	many	TRBJ2-1	TRBD2	TGTGCCACCAGCAGTTCCGGGAGGTGGGATGAGCAGTTCTTC	CATSSSGRWDEQFF
TRBV29-1	.	TRBJ2-7	.	TGCAGCGTTGAAAACAGGGGAGGGCTCCCCTACGAGCAGTACTTC	CSVENRGGLPYEQYF
TRBV20-1	many	TRBJ2-3	.	TGCAGTGCTCCGGGACTGTCAGATACGCAGTATTTT	CSAPGLSDTQYF
TRBV7-8	.	TRBJ2-3	TRBD1	TGTGCCAGCAGCTTTAAGGGGGCCACAGATACGCAGTATTTT	CASSFKGATDTQYF
TRBV5-1	many	TRBJ2-7	.	TGCGCCAGCAGCTCCTACGGCGTCTACGAGCAGTACTTC	CASSSYGVYEQYF
TRBV20-1	many	TRBJ1-1	.	TGCAGTGCAGCACGAGGTCGGACTGAAGCTTTCTTT	CSAARGRTEAFF
TRBV7-2	many	TRBJ2-1	.	TGTGCCAGCAGCTTAGACTCGGGGACCAAGGGGTCGGATGAGCAGTTCTTC	CASSLDSGTKGSDEQFF
TRBV5-6	.	TRBJ2-7	.	TGTGCCAGCAGCTTGGGAGGAGACGGCGAGCAGTACTTC	CASSLGGDGEQYF
TRBV20-1	many	TRBJ2-1	.	TGCAGTGCTCCCCTCCGTGCAAGCTCCTACAATGAGCAGTTCTTC	CSAPLRASSYNEQFF
TRBV7-9	many	TRBJ2-5	.	TGTGCCAGCAGAGCCGGACAGACCCAAGAGACCCAGTACTTC	CASRAGQTQETQYF
TRBV11-2	many	TRBJ2-1	.	TGTGCCAGCAGCTTAGGTGGACATATATTGGCGTACGAGCAGTTCTTC	CASSLGGHILAYEQFF
TRBV7-9	few	TRBJ2-7	.	TGTGCCAGCAGCTGTTCCTACGAGCAGTACTTC	CASSCSYEQYF
TRBV12-3/TRBV12-4	medium-sized	TRBJ2-7	.	TGTGCCAGCAGTTTTCCCCTGAAATCCTACGAGCAGTACTTC	CASSFPLKSYEQYF
TRBV27	few	TRBJ1-2	.	TGTGCCAGCAGTTTAACAGGAGGCCCTAACTATGGCGACACCTTC	CASSLTGGPNYGDTF
TRBV28	.	TRBJ2-7	.	TGTGCCAGCGAAACACTTTGGCTTGGGTACGAGCAGTACTTC	CASETLWLGYEQYF
TRBV21-1	many	TRBJ1-1	.	TGTGCCAGCAGCGAGGACAGGACCTTCTTCCTTAAAGCTTTCTTT	CASSEDRTFFLKAFF
TRBV14	many	TRBJ2-5	TRBD2	TGTGCCAGCAGCCGGACTAGCGGGGGCCAAGAGACCCAGTACTTC	CASSRTSGGQETQYF
TRBV6-5	many	TRBJ2-3	.	TGTGCCAGCAGACAGGTAGATACGCAGTATTTT	CASRQVDTQYF
TRBV12-3/TRBV12-4	many	TRBJ2-1	.	TGTGCCAGCACCTTGGGACCCCACAATGAGCAGTTCTTC	CASTLGPHNEQFF
TRBV14	many	TRBJ2-7	TRBD1	TGTGCCAGCAGCCAACTAAAACCACAGGGGCACGAGCAGTACTTC	CASSQLKPQGHEQYF
TRBV28	many	TRBJ2-3	.	TGTGCCAGCAGTTCCCGGACACCCACATCAGATACGCAGTATTTT	CASSSRTPTSDTQYF
TRBV5-1	many	TRBJ2-7	.	TGCGCCAGCAGCTTGGGCAACATCTTAGGCGAGCAGTACTTC	CASSLGNILGEQYF
TRBV21-1	many	TRBJ2-1	.	TGTGCCAGCAGTCGGAGACAGTACAATGAGCAGTTCTTC	CASSRRQYNEQFF
TRBV12-5	many	TRBJ2-7	TRBD2	TGTGCTAGTGGACTCTCGTCCGGGACTAGCGTAGGCGAGCAGTACTTC	CASGLSSGTSVGEQYF
TRBV11-2	many	TRBJ2-1	.	TGTGCCAGCAGCTCTTCCGGCGGGTTCTCCTACAATGAGCAGTTCTTC	CASSSSGGFSYNEQFF
TRBV28	many	TRBJ2-1	.	TGTGCCAGCAGTTTGTGGCAGGGGACACAAGACAATGAGCAGTTCTTC	CASSLWQGTQDNEQFF
TRBV6-5	many	TRBJ2-5	.	TGTGCCAGCAGTTACTCGATTGGGGAGGAGTCGGGAGAGACCCAGTACTTC	CASSYSIGEESGETQYF
TRBV6-2/TRBV6-3	many	TRBJ2-7	.	TGTGCCAGCAGCCGGTACTACGAGCAGTACTTC	CASSRYYEQYF
TRBV29-1	many	TRBJ1-4	.	TGCAGCGTTGCCGGGGCGTCCGAAAAACTGTTTTTT	CSVAGASEKLFF
TRBV19	few	TRBJ2-4	TRBD2	TGTGCCAGTAGGTCCTTAGCGGGAGGTGGAGACATTCAGTACTTC	CASRSLAGGGDIQYF
TRBV20-1	many	TRBJ2-1	TRBD2	TGCAGTGGAGGGCGGGGGGACTTAAATGAGCAGTTCTTC	CSGGRGDLNEQFF
TRBV12-3/TRBV12-4	few	TRBJ2-2	TRBD2	TGTGCCAGCAGTTTACAAGCGGGAACCGGGGAGCTGTTTTTT	CASSLQAGTGELFF
TRBV28	few	TRBJ2-7	.	TGTGCCACCCTGGATGGCGGGATATACGAGCAGTACTTC	CATLDGGIYEQYF
TRBV3-1	many	TRBJ2-2	.	TGTGCCAGCAGCCCACTCCAGACCGGGGAGCTGTTTTTT	CASSPLQTGELFF
TRBV30	many	TRBJ1-1	.	TGTGCCTGGGGCGGGCACAGAGGTGAAGCTTTCTTT	CAWGGHRGEAFF
TRBV3-1	many	TRBJ2-7	TRBD1	TGTGCCAGCAGCCAAGGCCGGGACAGGGCAGGTCGGGAGCAGTACTTC	CASSQGRDRAGREQYF
TRBV20-1	many	TRBJ1-1	.	TGCAGTGGGACGACAGGACCGAACACTGAAGCTTTCTTT	CSGTTGPNTEAFF
TRBV20-1	many	TRBJ2-4	.	TGCAGTGTTCAAGACGGGTTTGTCAAAAACATTCAGTACTTC	CSVQDGFVKNIQYF
TRBV6-6	many	TRBJ2-7	TRBD2	TGTGCCAGCAGTGGGACTAGCGGGAGCTACGAGCAGTACTTC	CASSGTSGSYEQYF
TRBV4-2	.	TRBJ2-7	.	TGTGCCAGCAGCCAAGATGTGTCGGGAATTGGTGAGCAGTACTTC	CASSQDVSGIGEQYF
TRBV5-4	few	TRBJ2-1	.	TGTGCCAGCAGCCCCCCAGCGGGCCCGCACAATGAGCAGTTCTTC	CASSPPAGPHNEQFF
TRBV20-1	many	TRBJ1-5	.	TGCAGTGCTAGTAGGGGGAGGGAACAGCCCCAGCATTTT	CSASRGREQPQHF
TRBV5-1	many	TRBJ2-3	.	TGCGCCAGCAGCTTCCTCGACAGCACAGATACGCAGTATTTT	CASSFLDSTDTQYF
TRBV7-2	many	TRBJ2-1	.	TGTGCCAGCAGCTTAGACGGTAGCTCCTACAATGAGCAGTTCTTC	CASSLDGSSYNEQFF
TRBV6-4	many	TRBJ2-2	.	TGTGCCAGCAGTGACTCAAGTAGCGGAGTCGGGGAGCTGTTTTTT	CASSDSSSGVGELFF